The 30 T cell receptor beta chains below were found in one sample sequenced in a study of beta chain features in type 1 diabetes. Every bit of the isolated RNA underwent reverse transcription, so sequencing read expressed TCRB transcripts. Some clones are missing from TCRdb's copy, which holds only in-frame ones; the method was immunoSEQ multiplex PCR. The top ten hold 0.02% to 0.025% of the sample, which has 850,000 to 900,000 clones, roughly 15% seen once. Sequenced input: naive CD4+ T cells from blood. The receptors derive from a woman aged 18-29 years in good health.

This clone appeared a single time. The chain employs TRBV2 and TRBJ2-3; D not resolved. The germline V gene encodes CDR1 SNHLY and CDR2 FYNNEI. The V end lost 7 bases, the J end lost 2 bases, and 7 bases lay between the germline ends. This CDR3 contains 12 residues. This chain's CDR3 is CASMRSTDTQYF. As DNA, the CDR3 is TGTGCCAGCATGCGTTCCACAGATACGCAGTATTTT. The complete variable domain, with remaining parts taken from reference TRBV2 and TRBJ2-3, reads EPEVTQTPSHQVTQMGQEVILRCVPISNHLYFYWYRQILGQKVEFLVSFYNNEISEKSEIFDDQFSVERPDGSNFTLKIRSTKLEDSAMYFCASMRSTDTQYFGPGTRLTVL.

The chain carries TRBV5-5 and TRBJ1-6; no clear D gene. This CDR3 spans 12 amino acids. Germline CDR1 reads SGHKS; CDR2 reads YYEKEE (reference sequence). Trimming left V 3 bases short and J 9 bases short, with 7 bases between. The CDR3 region is CASSSRASPLHF. The CDR3, as DNA: TGTGCCAGCAGCTCCCGGGCTTCACCCCTCCACTTT.

The gene calls are TRBV4-3 and TRBJ2-7; D call uncertain. The V end was cut by 4 bases, the J end by 4 bases, with 11 bases between. The CDR3 spans 13 residues. The germline CDR1 and CDR2 sequences are LGHNA and YSLEER. In DNA, the CDR3 is TGCGCCAGCAGCCGGGGTCTCGTATACGAGCAGTACTTC. The encoded protein is CASSRGLVYEQYF.

This clone was seen a handful of times. This chain joins TRBV28 and TRBJ2-1; D might be TRBD2 (6 bases). The CDR3 has 14 residues. CDR1 and CDR2 (germline): MDHEN, SYDVKM. V gave up 7 bases and J gave up 5 bases, with 15 bases separating them. In DNA, the CDR3 is TGTGCCAGCAAAACCCCCGGGACTCACAATGAGCAGTTCTTC. Its protein product is CASKTPGTHNEQFF.

This rearrangement joins TRBV19 to TRBJ2-5, with a tentative D call TRBD2 (5 bases). The CDR3 is 15 amino acids. Germline lookup yields CDR1 LNHDA and CDR2 SQIVND (reference sequence). V dropped 5 bases and J dropped 1 base, with 14 bases sitting between them. The CDR3 reads CASSSTEVGQETQYF. The CDR3 DNA sequence: TGTGCCAGTAGTTCGACGGAGGTGGGCCAAGAGACCCAGTACTTC.

In this sample, this clone turned up a few times. The chain couples TRBV5-4 to TRBJ1-1, with no clear D. V lost 1 base and J lost 8, with 9 bases in between. Per germline, CDR1 SGHNT and CDR2 YYREEE (reference sequence). CDR3 length: 12 amino acids. The CDR3 DNA is TGTGCCAGCAGCTTGCAATCGGGGGAAGCTTTCTTT. Encoded protein: CASSLQSGEAFF.

This clone has just a few counts. The chain recombines TRBV5-1 with TRBJ2-5; 8 positions match TRBD2. The trim removed 5 bases at V and 1 base at J, leaving 4 bases unmatched. The length of the CDR3 is 14 residues. The germline V gene has CDR1 SGHRS and CDR2 YFSETQ. The CDR3 is CASSVSGIQETQYF. The CDR3 nucleotides read TGCGCCAGCAGTGTTAGCGGGATCCAAGAGACCCAGTACTTC.

The chain carries TRBV7-9 and TRBJ2-1, with a possible D match to TRBD2 (5 bases). The CDR3 contains 14 residues. CDR1 SEHNR and CDR2 FQNEAQ come from the germline V gene (reference sequence). V gave up 5 bases and J gave up 4 bases, with 12 bases separating them. The CDR3 sequence: CASSRGFLYNEQFF. CDR3 nucleotides: TGTGCCAGCAGCCGCGGGTTCCTTTACAATGAGCAGTTCTTC.

This chain links TRBV11-1 with TRBJ2-1; 7 bases are shared with TRBD2. Germline trimming cut 4 bases from V and 7 bases from J; bases unmatched to any gene: 10. This CDR3 is built from 15 residues. CDR1 is SGHAT and CDR2 is FQDESV in the germline V gene (reference sequence). CDR3 residues: CASSSRLAIGNEQFF. The CDR3 coding sequence is TGTGCCAGCAGCTCGAGACTAGCTATCGGTAATGAGCAGTTCTTC.

In this sample, this clone turned up a few times. The CDR3 sequence is CASSLVGPLWRPQHF. The CDR3 DNA sequence: TGTGCCAGCAGCTTAGTAGGTCCGCTATGGCGGCCCCAGCATTTT. The chain couples TRBV7-2 to TRBJ1-5; D gene ambiguous. Germline values: CDR1 SGHTA, CDR2 FQGNSA. V lost 1 base and J lost 9, with 16 bases in between. This CDR3 comprises 15 residues.

This sequence joins TRBV5-1 and TRBJ2-1, with D perhaps given as TRBD1 or TRBD2 (5 bases each). This CDR3 is built from 14 residues. CDR1 SGHRS and CDR2 YFSETQ come from the germline V gene. Deletions cut 0 bases from V and 4 bases from J, with 8 bases between. The CDR3 sequence: CASSLGDEYNEQFF. CDR3 nucleotide sequence: TGCGCCAGCAGCTTGGGGGACGAATACAATGAGCAGTTCTTC.

Only a few counts were recorded for this clone. Other DNA sequences from this sample encode an identical CDR3 as well. For the CDR3, the DNA is TGTGCCAGCAGCTTAAGACAGGGGGCTACCTACGAGCAGTACTTC. Translating gives CASSLRQGATYEQYF. The rearrangement joins TRBV7-2 to TRBJ2-7; TRBD1 matches at 10 bases. Trimming at V came to 2 bases and at J to 2 bases, leaving 3 bases not matched to a gene. This CDR3 has 15 amino acids. Germline CDR1 SGHTA, CDR2 FQGNSA.

The chain recombines TRBV4-2 with TRBJ1-1; 7 nucleotides line up with TRBD1. J gave up 1 base and V 0 bases, and 8 bases lay outside the gene matches. The CDR3 totals 17 residues. From germline, CDR1 is LGHNA and CDR2 YNFKEQ. Written as DNA, the CDR3 is TGTGCCAGCAGCCAAGATCGATACAGGGGAGGGAACACTGAAGCTTTCTTT. Its protein product is CASSQDRYRGGNTEAFF.

The genes are TRBV7-9 and TRBJ2-7; 11 nucleotides line up with TRBD2. The V gene end was trimmed by 2 bases and the J gene end by 9 bases; junction bases not matched to a gene: 15. Germline V gives CDR1 SEHNR, CDR2 FQNEAQ (reference sequence). This CDR3 is built from 17 residues. CDR3 sequence reads: CASSLTPTSGTGLGQYF. The CDR3 nucleotides are TGTGCCAGCAGCTTAACCCCGACTAGCGGGACGGGACTTGGGCAGTACTTC.

This chain uses TRBV21-1 with TRBJ2-1; TRBD1 is the table's D call, not checked against the DNA. TRBV21-1 is classified as a pseudogene. This CDR3 contains 15 residues. CDR3 DNA sequence: TGTGCCAGCAGCATCCGACAGGGGGCGCGCAATGAGCAGTTCTTC. As protein: CASSIRQGARNEQFF.

This clone has just a few counts. The chain links TRBV28 to TRBJ1-4; D not resolved. The germline V and J ends were trimmed by 3 bases and 8 bases, with 10 bases remaining between them. The germline V gene has CDR1 MDHEN and CDR2 SYDVKM. There are 13 residues in the CDR3. The CDR3 bases are TGTGCCAGCAGTTTCGGGTGGGAGGAAAAACTGTTTTTT. Its protein is CASSFGWEEKLFF.

This clone was seen more than once but under ten times. This chain connects TRBV5-6 to TRBJ2-7; tentatively, D is TRBD2 (5 bases). CDR1 is SGHDT, CDR2 YYEEEE, per germline. V was shortened by 0 bases and J by 12 bases, with 16 bases between the two germline ends. The CDR3 is 13 amino acids. CDR3 region: CASSLGLTDGGYF. CDR3 coding DNA: TGTGCCAGCAGCTTGGGACTTACTGATGGAGGGTACTTC.

The J gene is TRBJ1-1, the V gene TRBV2, with D unresolved. The CDR3 covers 11 residues. CDR1 SNHLY and CDR2 FYNNEI come from the germline V gene. The V end was cut by 3 bases, the J end by 6 bases, with 5 bases between. In DNA form, the CDR3 reads TGTGCCAGCAGTGACCTGGCTGAAGCTTTCTTT. It translates to CASSDLAEAFF.

The chain has TRBV10-2 and TRBJ2-7; D ambiguous. V shed 10 bases and J shed 7 bases, with 17 bases lying between them. CDR3 length: 12 amino acids. Per the germline V gene, CDR1 is WSHSY and CDR2 is SAAADI. The CDR3 is CATAKGIQEQYF. The CDR3 DNA sequence: TGCGCCACAGCGAAGGGTATACAAGAGCAGTACTTC.

This chain joins TRBV5-1 and TRBJ2-3, with 8 bases aligning to TRBD1. CDR1 and CDR2 (germline): SGHRS, YFSETQ. The CDR3 has 16 residues. Germline trimming cut 4 bases from V and 8 bases from J; bases unmatched to any gene: 15. Written as DNA, the CDR3 is TGCGCCAGCAGCCAAGTCGAATTGCGGACAGGGAGTACGCAGTATTTT. Its translation is CASSQVELRTGSTQYF.

This clone was seen only a few times. The rearrangement joins TRBV14 to TRBJ2-7; D is possibly TRBD2 (5 bases). The CDR3 runs 16 residues. Per germline, CDR1 SGHDN and CDR2 FVKESK. V lost 0 bases, J lost 1 base, and 13 bases lay in between. The CDR3 sequence: CASSQDRRGWSYEQYF. CDR3 sequence (DNA): TGTGCCAGCAGCCAAGATAGACGGGGTTGGTCCTACGAGCAGTACTTC.

The gene calls are TRBV28 and TRBJ1-5; no clear D. The V end lost 3 bases, the J end lost 2 bases, and 8 bases lay between the germline ends. CDR3 length: 14 amino acids. CDR1 and CDR2 from the germline V gene are MDHEN and SYDVKM. Written as DNA, the CDR3 is TGTGCCAGCAGTTTGGTTGAGGGCAATCAGCCCCAGCATTTT. Protein: CASSLVEGNQPQHF.

The chain joins TRBV7-9 to TRBJ2-5, with D perhaps TRBD1 (5 bases). The germline V gene encodes CDR1 SEHNR and CDR2 FQNEAQ (reference sequence). The CDR3 is made up of 16 amino acids. V was pared by 2 bases and J by 4 bases, with 17 bases between. CDR3 sequence reads: CASSLLSAGSGETQYF. DNA for the CDR3: TGTGCCAGCAGCTTATTGTCCGCAGGGTCGGGAGAGACCCAGTACTTC. Looking up the rest from reference TRBV7-9 and TRBJ2-5 gives the full variable domain: DTGVSQNPRHKITKRGQNVTFRCDPISEHNRLYWYRQTLGQGPEFLTYFQNEAQLEKSRLLSDRFSAERPKGSFSTLEIQRTEQGDSAMYLCASSLLSAGSGETQYFGPGTRLLVL.

The rearrangement uses TRBV20-1 and TRBJ1-2; possibly TRBD1 for D (5 bases). Germline V lookup: CDR1 DFQATT, CDR2 SNEGSKA (reference sequence). CDR3 length equals 11 residues. The germline V and J ends were trimmed by 8 bases and 6 bases, with 13 bases remaining between them. The DNA for the CDR3 is TGCAGTAGGGGCGGGTCCGATGGCTACACCTTC. This gives the protein CSRGGSDGYTF.

This clone was counted a few times. The V gene is TRBV10-3, the J gene TRBJ2-3, with D uncertain. The length of the CDR3 is 15 residues. The germline V gene has CDR1 ENHRY and CDR2 SYGVKD. V dropped 0 bases and J dropped 2 bases, with 9 bases sitting between them. CDR3 in amino acids: CAISESGRLTDTQYF. CDR3 sequence (DNA): TGTGCCATCAGTGAGTCGGGTAGGCTCACAGATACGCAGTATTTT.

This clone was counted only a few times. V gene TRBV5-8 combines with J gene TRBJ2-5; D gene uncertain. Per the germline V gene, CDR1 is SGHTS and CDR2 is YDEGEE. Trimming stripped 6 bases from V and 3 bases from J, with 15 bases between. This CDR3 has 14 residues. The CDR3 here is CASTSPGRKETQYF. In nucleotides, the CDR3 is TGTGCCAGCACCTCACCTGGACGGAAAGAGACCCAGTACTTC.

V usage is TRBV11-2 and J usage is TRBJ1-2, with 7 bases lining up with TRBD1. The CDR3 runs to 14 residues. V lost 0 bases to trimming and J lost 3 bases; unmatched junction nucleotides: 1. The germline CDR1 and CDR2 sequences are SGHAT and FQNNGV. Here the CDR3 DNA reads TGTGCCAGCAGCTTAGAGACAGGGCACTATGGCTACACCTTC. It encodes CASSLETGHYGYTF.

This rearrangement joins TRBV19 to TRBJ2-7; TRBD1 agrees at 11 bases. V was pared by 4 bases and J by 2 bases, with 10 bases of the junction left unmatched. The CDR3 has 17 amino acids. Germline V lookup: CDR1 LNHDA, CDR2 SQIVND (reference sequence). The CDR3 region is CASSRILGQGAPYEQYF. In nucleotides, the CDR3 is TGTGCCAGTAGTAGGATTCTCGGACAGGGGGCACCCTACGAGCAGTACTTC.

V is TRBV7-2 and J is TRBJ1-2; no firm D call. The CDR3 spans 17 residues. V dropped 3 bases and J dropped 2 bases, with 19 bases sitting between them. Germline CDR1 is SGHTA and CDR2 is FQGNSA. The CDR3 spells CASSFSRGTTANYGYTF. Here the CDR3 DNA reads TGTGCCAGCAGCTTTTCCCGCGGCACCACAGCGAACTATGGCTACACCTTC.

V is TRBV7-2 and J is TRBJ1-5; the match to TRBD1 covers 7 bases. With V trimmed by 3 bases and J by 7 bases, 6 bases remained unmatched. Per germline, CDR1 SGHTA and CDR2 FQGNSA. The CDR3 spans 14 residues. The CDR3 here is CASSFDRDSQPQHF. CDR3 sequence (DNA): TGTGCCAGCAGCTTCGACAGGGACTCGCAGCCCCAGCATTTT. Looking up the rest from reference TRBV7-2 and TRBJ1-5 gives the full variable domain: GAGVSQSPSNKVTEKGKDVELRCDPISGHTALYWYRQSLGQGLEFLIYFQGNSAPDKSGLPSDRFSAERTGGSVSTLTIQRTQQEDSAVYLCASSFDRDSQPQHFGDGTRLSIL.